This is a list of T cell receptor beta chains from one sample in a study of a mutant IDH1 vaccine in newly diagnosed glioma. The assay was immunoSEQ multiplex PCR, and TCRdb's table has in-frame clones only and misses some. The sample lists around 40,000 clones, 65% to 80% occurring once. No antigens are known for them. Sequenced material: PBMCs, taken from a glioma patient whose treatment included an IDH1 peptide vaccine. Receptors were obtained from a man aged 50 to 59 with glioma. Each CDR3 is given with its conserved first and last residue. The D gene is left open where the match is weak. Size is omitted from some rows. Given values are once, few, many or a class for expanded clones.

V: TRBV9
size: NA
D: NA
J: TRBJ1-1
CDR3: CASSVGGDPNTEAFF
DNA: TGTGCCAGCAGCGTAGGAGGGGACCCGAACACTGAAGCTTTCTTT

V: TRBV28
size: few
D: NA
J: TRBJ2-7
CDR3: CASSVTVEQYF
DNA: TGTGCCAGCAGTGTAACAGTGGAGCAGTACTTC

V: TRBV4-2
size: many
D: TRBD1
J: TRBJ2-7
CDR3: CASSQVDRVGEQYF
DNA: TGTGCCAGCAGCCAAGTGGACAGGGTAGGCGAGCAGTACTTC

V: TRBV4-1
size: NA
D: NA
J: TRBJ1-1
CDR3: CASSQVPGEDTEAFF
DNA: TGCGCCAGCAGCCAAGTTCCAGGGGAAGACACTGAAGCTTTCTTT

V: TRBV4-1
size: NA
D: NA
J: TRBJ2-2
CDR3: CASSQSVNTGELFF
DNA: TGCGCCAGCAGCCAATCAGTGAACACCGGGGAGCTGTTTTTT

V: TRBV29-1
size: once
D: NA
J: TRBJ2-1
CDR3: CSVEAPGQLYNEQFF
DNA: TGCAGCGTTGAAGCACCCGGGCAGCTATACAATGAGCAGTTCTTC

V: TRBV11-2
size: NA
D: NA
J: TRBJ1-6
CDR3: CASSLETGIYSPLHF
DNA: TGTGCCAGCAGCTTAGAGACAGGAATATATTCACCCCTCCACTTT

V: TRBV6-6
size: NA
D: NA
J: TRBJ2-1
CDR3: CASSDFRAGAEQFF
DNA: TGTGCCAGCAGTGACTTTCGGGCGGGGGCGGAGCAGTTCTTC

V: TRBV2
size: NA
D: NA
J: TRBJ2-2
CDR3: CASSESTPNTGELFF
DNA: TGTGCCAGCAGTGAATCTACCCCGAACACCGGGGAGCTGTTTTTT

V: TRBV29-1
size: few
D: TRBD1
J: TRBJ2-6
CDR3: CSVEDAGQGNSGANVLTF
DNA: TGCAGCGTTGAAGACGCGGGACAGGGGAACTCTGGGGCCAACGTCCTGACTTTC

V: TRBV19
size: NA
D: TRBD1
J: TRBJ2-2
CDR3: CASSVDRAYTGELFF
DNA: TGTGCCAGTAGTGTCGACAGGGCCTACACCGGGGAGCTGTTTTTT

V: TRBV5-6
size: NA
D: NA
J: TRBJ2-3
CDR3: CASNRDSYTDTQYF
DNA: TGTGCCAGCAACCGGGACTCCTACACAGATACGCAGTATTTT

V: TRBV2
size: NA
D: TRBD1
J: TRBJ1-6
CDR3: CASSAETGKNSPLHF
DNA: TGTGCCAGCAGTGCCGAGACAGGGAAGAATTCACCCCTCCACTTT

V: TRBV6-1
size: NA
D: NA
J: TRBJ2-7
CDR3: CASSGIFNRISEQYF
DNA: TGTGCCAGCAGCGGAATATTCAACAGAATAAGCGAGCAGTACTTC

V: TRBV18
size: NA
D: TRBD1
J: TRBJ2-5
CDR3: CASSPPRQGQETQYF
DNA: TGTGCCAGCTCACCACCGCGACAGGGACAAGAGACCCAGTACTTC

V: TRBV5-6
size: NA
D: NA
J: TRBJ1-6
CDR3: CASSFFNSPLHF
DNA: TGTGCCAGCAGCTTTTTCAATTCACCCCTCCACTTT

V: TRBV11-2
size: NA
D: NA
J: TRBJ2-4
CDR3: CASSSTGEGNIQYF
DNA: TGTGCCAGCAGCTCGACAGGGGAGGGAAACATTCAGTACTTC

V: TRBV18
size: NA
D: TRBD1
J: TRBJ2-7
CDR3: CASSPAGGEGQYF
DNA: TGTGCCAGCTCACCCGCAGGGGGCGAAGGGCAGTACTTC

V: TRBV14
size: NA
D: TRBD1
J: TRBJ2-3
CDR3: CASSSGQTGGTDTQYF
DNA: TGTGCCAGCAGCTCCGGCCAGACAGGGGGCACAGATACGCAGTATTTT

V: TRBV5-6
size: NA
D: NA
J: TRBJ1-5
CDR3: CASSLRGVNNQPQHF
DNA: TGTGCCAGCAGCTTGCGGGGTGTTAACAATCAGCCCCAGCATTTT

V: TRBV25-1
size: NA
D: NA
J: TRBJ1-2
CDR3: CATHGSGLLYGYTF
DNA: TGTGCCACCCACGGGAGTGGCCTCCTCTATGGCTACACCTTC

V: TRBV27
size: NA
D: NA
J: TRBJ1-2
CDR3: CASKFGRDGYTF
DNA: TGTGCCAGCAAGTTTGGGCGCGATGGCTACACCTTC

V: TRBV6-5
size: NA
D: NA
J: TRBJ2-2
CDR3: CASSSRLRGTGELFF
DNA: TGTGCCAGCAGTTCCCGGCTCCGGGGGACCGGGGAGCTGTTTTTT

V: TRBV7-9
size: NA
D: TRBD2
J: TRBJ2-4
CDR3: CASSSNSGPKNIQYF
DNA: TGTGCCAGCAGCTCCAATAGCGGGCCCAAAAACATTCAGTACTTC

V: TRBV19
size: few
D: TRBD1
J: TRBJ2-1
CDR3: CASSAPGQGYNEQFF
DNA: TGTGCCAGTAGTGCCCCGGGACAGGGTTACAATGAGCAGTTCTTC

V: TRBV30
size: NA
D: NA
J: TRBJ1-6
CDR3: CAWSGGLGRGDSSPLHF
DNA: TGTGCCTGGAGTGGGGGACTTGGTCGAGGGGATAGTTCACCCCTCCACTTT

V: TRBV19
size: few
D: NA
J: TRBJ2-3
CDR3: CASTMSGTDTQYF
DNA: TGTGCCAGTACCATGAGTGGCACAGATACGCAGTATTTT

V: TRBV6-5
size: NA
D: NA
J: TRBJ1-5
CDR3: CASSSRQYSNQPQHF
DNA: TGTGCCAGCAGTTCCCGACAGTATAGCAATCAGCCCCAGCATTTT

V: TRBV27
size: NA
D: TRBD1
J: TRBJ1-5
CDR3: CASSPGQGGNQPQHF
DNA: TGTGCCTCCAGCCCGGGACAGGGGGGCAATCAGCCCCAGCATTTT

V: TRBV5-1
size: NA
D: NA
J: TRBJ2-2
CDR3: CATTVANTGELFF
DNA: TGCGCTACTACGGTGGCGAACACCGGGGAGCTGTTTTTT

V: TRBV19
size: NA
D: NA
J: TRBJ1-2
CDR3: CASSISQGDNYGYTF
DNA: TGTGCCAGTAGTATCTCCCAGGGAGACAACTATGGCTACACCTTC

V: TRBV13
size: NA
D: NA
J: TRBJ2-3
CDR3: CASSSWRNSTDTQYF
DNA: TGTGCCAGCAGCTCTTGGCGGAATAGCACAGATACGCAGTATTTT

V: TRBV10-3
size: once
D: NA
J: TRBJ2-3
CDR3: CAIGPSDTDTQYF
DNA: TGTGCCATCGGACCTAGCGACACAGATACGCAGTATTTT

V: TRBV27
size: NA
D: NA
J: TRBJ2-3
CDR3: CASSLSRDTQYF
DNA: TGTGCCAGCAGTTTATCGAGGGATACGCAGTATTTT

V: TRBV4-1
size: NA
D: NA
J: TRBJ1-2
CDR3: CASSLPRDTGGYTF
DNA: TGCGCCAGCAGCCTCCCCCGGGACACAGGGGGCTACACCTTC

V: TRBV30
size: NA
D: NA
J: TRBJ1-2
CDR3: CASLDTTLSHGYTF
DNA: TGTGCCTCCTTGGACACTACTCTCTCCCATGGCTACACCTTC

V: TRBV5-1
size: NA
D: NA
J: TRBJ1-2
CDR3: CASSSGRGSYGYTF
DNA: TGCGCCAGCAGCTCTGGGCGGGGATCCTATGGCTACACCTTC

V: TRBV10-3
size: NA
D: TRBD2
J: TRBJ2-1
CDR3: CADSSGLRSGHPYNEQFF
DNA: TGTGCCGACTCATCAGGTCTACGTAGCGGGCACCCCTACAATGAGCAGTTCTTC

V: TRBV27
size: NA
D: NA
J: TRBJ2-7
CDR3: CATYRGGEQYF
DNA: TGTGCCACCTACAGGGGAGGCGAGCAGTACTTC

V: TRBV20-1
size: few
D: NA
J: TRBJ1-1
CDR3: CSARTETEAFF
DNA: TGCAGTGCTAGGACAGAAACTGAAGCTTTCTTT

V: TRBV6-5
size: few
D: TRBD1
J: TRBJ1-5
CDR3: CASGTDQPQHF
DNA: TGTGCCAGTGGGACAGATCAGCCCCAGCATTTT

V: TRBV5-4
size: NA
D: NA
J: TRBJ1-1
CDR3: CASSLARVQHLNTEAFF
DNA: TGTGCCAGCAGCTTGGCGAGGGTACAGCACTTGAACACTGAAGCTTTCTTT

V: TRBV18
size: NA
D: NA
J: TRBJ2-7
CDR3: CASSPPGVLRYEQYF
DNA: TGTGCCAGCTCACCCCCAGGGGTTTTAAGGTACGAGCAGTACTTC

V: TRBV2
size: NA
D: TRBD1
J: TRBJ2-7
CDR3: CASSVSGGEQYF
DNA: TGTGCCAGCAGCGTATCAGGGGGCGAGCAGTACTTC

V: TRBV6-5
size: NA
D: TRBD1
J: TRBJ2-7
CDR3: CASRGDRGREREQYF
DNA: TGTGCCAGCAGAGGTGACAGGGGGCGGGAAAGAGAGCAGTACTTC

V: TRBV7-3
size: NA
D: NA
J: TRBJ2-1
CDR3: CASSLGQSNEQFF
DNA: TGTGCCAGCAGCTTAGGGCAGTCCAATGAGCAGTTCTTC